There are a few counts of the clone carrying this TCR beta chain. The data belong to a study of patients and donors after allogeneic stem cell transplantation. TCRdb used MiXCR to reprocess the RT-PCR reads, holding one entry per CDR3 protein. The sample records about 7,600 distinct CDR3 sequences, around 10% being singletons. The CDR3 runs 15 residues. The junction had 4 bases not matched to a gene; V was cut back by 5 bases and J by 4 bases. The germline V gene has CDR1 SGHTA and CDR2 FQGTGA. The sample consisted of blood, either unsorted or a sorted T cell fraction (not recorded which). This chain connects TRBV7-3 to TRBJ2-3; TRBD2 matches at 12 bases. The sequence was obtained from a human donor who was either an allogeneic HSCT recipient or a stem cell or donor lymphocyte infusion donor (not recorded which). It is not recorded whose cells these are; they may come from a transplant donor. In nucleotides, the CDR3 is TGTGCCAGCAGCAAAACTAGCGGGGGGTCAGATACGCAGTATTTT. Translating gives CASSKTSGGSDTQYF.